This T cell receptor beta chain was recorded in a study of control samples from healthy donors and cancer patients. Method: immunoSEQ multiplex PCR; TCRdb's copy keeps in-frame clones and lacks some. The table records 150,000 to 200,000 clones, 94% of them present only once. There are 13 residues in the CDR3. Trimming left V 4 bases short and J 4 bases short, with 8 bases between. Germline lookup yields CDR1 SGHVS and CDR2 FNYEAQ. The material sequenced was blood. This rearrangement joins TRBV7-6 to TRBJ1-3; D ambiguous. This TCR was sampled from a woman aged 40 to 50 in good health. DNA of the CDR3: TGTGCCAGCAGCTCCCTGGCGGGAAACACCATATATTTT. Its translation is CASSSLAGNTIYF.